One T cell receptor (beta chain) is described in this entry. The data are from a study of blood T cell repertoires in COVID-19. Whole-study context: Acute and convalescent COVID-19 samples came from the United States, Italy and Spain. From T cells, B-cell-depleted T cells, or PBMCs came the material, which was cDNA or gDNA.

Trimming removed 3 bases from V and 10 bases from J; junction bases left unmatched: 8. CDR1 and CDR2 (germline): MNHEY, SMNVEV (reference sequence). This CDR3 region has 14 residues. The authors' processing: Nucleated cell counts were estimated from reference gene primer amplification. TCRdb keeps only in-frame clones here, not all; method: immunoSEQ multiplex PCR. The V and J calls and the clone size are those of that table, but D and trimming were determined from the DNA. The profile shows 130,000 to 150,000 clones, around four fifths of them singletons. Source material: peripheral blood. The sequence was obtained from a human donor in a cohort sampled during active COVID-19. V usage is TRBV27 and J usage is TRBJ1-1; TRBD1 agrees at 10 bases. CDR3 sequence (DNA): TGTGCCAGCAGTTTGCCGGGACAGGGGCGTCGAGCTTTCTTT. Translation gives CASSLPGQGRRAFF.